This passage covers 2 T cell receptor beta chains from one sample sequenced in a study of tumor-infiltrating lymphocytes in localized non-small cell lung cancer. Libraries were prepared by immunoSEQ multiplex PCR; TCRdb keeps only in-frame clonotypes and omits some of them. The table records 15,000 to 20,000 clones, 80% of them present only once. Source material: uninvolved lung tissue not adjacent to the tumor. The receptors shown here come from a human donor with non-small cell lung cancer.

This chain connects TRBV6-5 to TRBJ2-7, with 8 bases fitting TRBD2. CDR3 length: 14 amino acids. Per germline, CDR1 MNHEY and CDR2 SVGAGI. Trimming removed 7 bases from V and 3 bases from J; junction bases left unmatched: 8. CDR3 sequence reads: CASKQGLALYEQYF. The CDR3 DNA reads TGTGCCAGCAAACAAGGACTAGCTCTCTACGAGCAGTACTTC.

This chain uses TRBV30 with TRBJ2-6, with 13 bases aligning to TRBD2. Losses at the gene ends were 5 bases for V and 8 bases for J; bases not matched to a gene: 3. The CDR3 loop spans 14 amino acids. The germline CDR1 and CDR2 sequences are GTSNPN and SVGIG (reference sequence). The CDR3 nucleotides read TGTGCCTGGGGGACTAGCGGGAACACCAACGTCCTGACTTTC. This translates into CAWGTSGNTNVLTF.